A single sample gave rise to the 24 T cell receptor beta chains below, sequenced in a study of B cell selection in AIRE deficiency. Regulatory T cells were sorted as CD4+CD25hiCD127low/negative cells. Data came from immunoSEQ multiplex PCR; TCRdb stores just in-frame clones and leaves some out. The top ten hold approximately 1% of the sample, which has under 20,000 clones, 93% seen once. Sequencing input: CD4+CD25+ Tregs sorted from PBMCs. The receptors here all came from a human donor in good health.

The rearrangement joins TRBV7-9 to TRBJ1-5; no clear D gene. The V gene's germline CDR1 is SEHNR and CDR2 FQNEAQ (reference sequence). The CDR3 runs 12 residues. Trimming cost V 3 bases and J 7 bases, with 7 bases left between them. In DNA, the CDR3 is TGTGCCAGCAGCTTTTATGAGCAGCCCCAGCATTTT. As protein: CASSFYEQPQHF.

The CDR3 DNA sequence: TGTGCCAGCAGCGCGGGACTAGCGGGAGTTTTAGATACGCAGTATTTT. Its protein product is CASSAGLAGVLDTQYF. This rearrangement joins TRBV7-3 to TRBJ2-3; TRBD2 matches 14 bases. Germline lookup yields CDR1 SGHTA and CDR2 FQGTGA. This CDR3 comprises 16 residues. V gave up 5 bases and J gave up 5 bases; unmatched junction bases: 6.

J is TRBJ1-2 and V is TRBV5-7; TRBD1 is a possible D gene (5 bases). TRBV5-7 is annotated as an ORF whose role is uncertain. This CDR3 contains 15 residues. V dropped 1 base and J dropped 4 bases, with 14 bases sitting between them. This chain's CDR3 is CASSLTGLPGYGYTF. The CDR3 region has the DNA TGTGCCAGCAGCTTGACGGGGCTTCCCGGCTATGGCTACACCTTC.

The chain recombines TRBV4-3 with TRBJ2-5; the match to TRBD1 covers 8 bases. The V and J ends lost 4 bases and 4 bases, in that order; junction bases with no gene match: 11. Germline V lookup: CDR1 LGHNA, CDR2 YSLEER. The CDR3 length is 16 residues. CDR3: CASSLSGRGHRETQYF. For the CDR3, the DNA is TGCGCCAGCAGCCTGTCGGGCAGGGGGCATCGAGAGACCCAGTACTTC.

This chain connects TRBV18 to TRBJ2-1; D unclear. The CDR3 runs 13 residues. Germline CDR1 KGHSH, CDR2 LQKENI. The V and J ends lost 5 bases and 0 bases respectively, with 5 bases between them. CDR3 residues: CASSASSYNEQFF. The CDR3, as DNA: TGTGCCAGCTCAGCAAGCTCCTACAATGAGCAGTTCTTC.

CDR3 bases: TGTGCCAGCAGTTTAGCACAGAACACCGGGGAGCTGTTTTTT. Its protein is CASSLAQNTGELFF. This chain joins TRBV27 and TRBJ2-2; D unresolved. V dropped 2 bases and J dropped 1 base, with 5 bases sitting between them. CDR3 size: 14 residues. Germline CDR1 MNHEY, CDR2 SMNVEV (reference sequence).

The chain has TRBV29-1 and TRBJ2-3, with D uncertain. This CDR3 region has 10 residues. CDR1 and CDR2 from the germline V gene are SQVTM and ANQGSEA. Trimming removed 4 bases at V and 14 bases at J, with 13 bases between. CDR3: CSVADPIPYF. Written as DNA, the CDR3 is TGCAGCGTTGCAGACCCTATCCCGTATTTT.

This chain links TRBV11-1 with TRBJ2-1; 9 positions agree with TRBD2. J was trimmed by 0 bases and V by 5 bases; bases with no gene match: 8. The CDR3 loop spans 17 amino acids. In germline, CDR1 is SGHAT, CDR2 FQDESV (reference sequence). The CDR3 sequence is CASSPQLAGPSYNEQFF. The CDR3 DNA reads TGTGCCAGCAGCCCGCAACTAGCGGGCCCCTCCTACAATGAGCAGTTCTTC. Full variable domain (outside the CDR3, taken from reference TRBV11-1 and TRBJ2-1): EAEVAQSPRYKITEKSQAVAFWCDPISGHATLYWYRQILGQGPELLVQFQDESVVDDSQLPKDRFSAERLKGVDSTLKIQPAELGDSAMYLCASSPQLAGPSYNEQFFGPGTRLTVL.

The CDR3 region is CASSPGLAYNEQFF. CDR3 DNA sequence: TGTGCCAGCAGCCCGGGACTAGCTTACAATGAGCAGTTCTTC. V and J are TRBV7-3 and TRBJ2-1; the match to TRBD2 covers 9 bases. Germline V lookup: CDR1 SGHTA, CDR2 FQGTGA. The CDR3 is 14 amino acids. J was trimmed by 4 bases and V by 5 bases; bases with no gene match: 3.

The rearrangement links TRBV19 to TRBJ2-2; D is perhaps TRBD2 (5 bases). CDR3 length: 15 amino acids. The V gene's germline CDR1 is LNHDA and CDR2 SQIVND (reference sequence). V was pared by 5 bases and J by 7 bases, with 17 bases between. The CDR3 DNA sequence: TGTGCCAGTAGTGACCCGACTACTTTCGGCGGGGAGCTGTTTTTT. Protein sequence: CASSDPTTFGGELFF.

The rearrangement links TRBV7-2 to TRBJ2-5; TRBD1 is a possible D gene (6 bases). V lost 1 base to trimming and J lost 5 bases, with 11 bases between them. The CDR3 is 14 residues long. CDR1 and CDR2 (germline): SGHTA, FQGNSA. The CDR3 nucleotides read TGTGCCAGCAGCTTAGGGGGCAGGGGTGAGACCCAGTACTTC. Translating it yields CASSLGGRGETQYF.

The CDR3 loop reads CASKALAKYGQFF. The CDR3, as DNA: TGTGCCAGCAAAGCACTAGCGAAGTACGGGCAGTTCTTC. V is TRBV6-1 and J is TRBJ2-1; 7 positions agree with TRBD2. J was trimmed by 12 bases and V by 7 bases; bases with no gene match: 12. The CDR3 consists of 13 residues. Germline assignment: CDR1 MNHNS and CDR2 SASEGT.

The genes are TRBV18 and TRBJ2-5, with 10 bases that match TRBD1. Trimming took 6 bases from V and 4 from J; bases not matched to a gene: 8. The CDR3 has 15 amino acids. CDR1 KGHSH and CDR2 LQKENI come from the germline V gene. The CDR3 loop reads CASSLGQGSPETQYF. Here the CDR3 DNA reads TGTGCCAGCTCCCTGGGACAGGGGAGCCCAGAGACCCAGTACTTC.

This sequence joins TRBV4-1 and TRBJ2-1; 7 bases fit TRBD2. V lost 0 bases and J lost 9; bases outside the gene matches: 2. The CDR3 is made up of 13 amino acids. Germline V gene lookup returns CDR1 MGHRA and CDR2 YSYEKL. The CDR3 loop is CASSQEGEGEQFF. The CDR3 DNA follows: TGCGCCAGCAGCCAAGAGGGGGAGGGTGAGCAGTTCTTC.

This chain connects TRBV4-2 to TRBJ2-5; weak D call: TRBD2 (6 bases). The germline V gene has CDR1 LGHNA and CDR2 YNFKEQ. This CDR3 contains 14 residues. Trimming shortened V by 1 base and J by 2 bases, and 8 bases separated the two germline ends. As DNA, the CDR3 is TGTGCCAGCAGCCAAGGGGGGGATCAAGAGACCCAGTACTTC. Translation: CASSQGGDQETQYF.

The chain is built from TRBV10-2 and TRBJ2-7, with D perhaps TRBD2 (6 bases). CDR3 length: 14 residues. Trimming shortened V by 4 bases and J by 7 bases, and 17 bases separated the two germline ends. From germline, CDR1 is WSHSY and CDR2 SAAADI. Here the CDR3 reads CASSVGGPGWEQYF. For the CDR3, the DNA is TGCGCCAGCAGTGTCGGAGGGCCTGGGTGGGAGCAGTACTTC.

Concerning this clone itself: An end of the junction differs from the germline gene, which may be a read error. The sample contains more than one DNA sequence encoding this CDR3. The chain couples TRBV5-1 to TRBJ2-3, with 16 nucleotides matching TRBD2. The CDR3 length is 18 residues. The V gene's germline CDR1 is SGHRS and CDR2 YFSETQ. In nucleotides, the CDR3 is TGCGCTAGCAGCTTGGCGGGACTAGCGGGAGGGAGCACAGATACGCAGTATTTT. Translation: CASSLAGLAGGSTDTQYF.

The chain links TRBV28 to TRBJ1-5; no definite D call. Per the germline V gene, CDR1 is MDHEN and CDR2 is SYDVKM. The germline V and J ends were trimmed by 6 bases and 5 bases, with 8 bases remaining between them. The CDR3 length is 12 residues. The CDR3 region is CASSPTHQPQHF. As DNA, the CDR3 is TGTGCCAGCAGCCCAACCCATCAGCCCCAGCATTTT.

This clone has a single count. This chain joins TRBV5-4 and TRBJ1-1, with a weak D call TRBD1 (5 bases). Germline V gene lookup returns CDR1 SGHNT and CDR2 YYREEE (reference sequence). V lost 4 bases and J 5 bases, leaving 18 bases between the germline ends. This CDR3 region has 15 residues. The DNA for the CDR3 is TGTGCCAGCAGCGTTGGGACCCCGAGGAGGACTGAAGCTTTCTTT. Residues: CASSVGTPRRTEAFF.

CDR3 protein: CASSDGGVQPQHF. CDR3 DNA: TGTGCCAGCAGTGATGGGGGGGTTCAGCCCCAGCATTTT. The V call is TRBV2, the J call TRBJ1-5; a possible D gene is TRBD1 (5 bases). V was pared by 3 bases and J by 6 bases, with 9 bases between. The CDR3 has 13 residues. From germline, CDR1 is SNHLY and CDR2 FYNNEI.

This clone has a handful of counts. This chain links TRBV19 with TRBJ2-3, with 7 bases matching TRBD2. This CDR3 is 14 amino acids long. J was trimmed by 4 bases and V by 3 bases; bases with no gene match: 4. Germline V CDR1 and CDR2: LNHDA, SQIVND (reference sequence). CDR3 nucleotide sequence: TGTGCCAGTAGTATTTTTGGGGGGGCAGATACGCAGTATTTT. It yields the protein CASSIFGGADTQYF.

V and J are TRBV27 and TRBJ2-2; 7 bases are a match to TRBD2. V was pared by 5 bases and J by 6 bases, with 12 bases of the junction left unmatched. CDR3 size: 16 residues. The germline gives CDR1 MNHEY, CDR2 SMNVEV (reference sequence). CDR3 residues: CASSPWGGDRAGELFF. CDR3 in DNA: TGTGCCAGCAGTCCCTGGGGGGGGGACCGCGCCGGGGAGCTGTTTTTT.

CDR3 sequence reads: CSVEDWQGGYGYTF. DNA of the CDR3: TGCAGCGTTGAAGATTGGCAGGGGGGCTATGGCTACACCTTC. The chain has TRBV29-1 and TRBJ1-2; 7 bases agree with TRBD1. V gave up 0 bases and J gave up 4 bases; unmatched junction bases: 5. CDR1 and CDR2 (germline): SQVTM, ANQGSEA. The CDR3 length is 14 residues.

The DNA for the CDR3 is TGTGCCAGCAGCTTGGCCGGCGGGGGGCAGTACTTC. Amino acid sequence: CASSLAGGGQYF. This sequence joins TRBV5-4 and TRBJ2-7; TRBD2 matches at 7 bases. The germline V gene has CDR1 SGHNT and CDR2 YYREEE (reference sequence). The CDR3 consists of 12 residues. The V and J ends lost 0 bases and 9 bases, in that order; junction bases with no gene match: 3.